Sequencing of this TCR beta chain was carried out in a study of T cell responses to AZD1222 COVID-19 vaccine. A single count supports this clone. Its antigen is not identified. Trimming cost V 0 bases and J 6 bases; bases outside gene matches: 4. The CDR3 runs to 14 residues. Germline V gives CDR1 SGHNT, CDR2 YYREEE (reference sequence). Profiling relied on immunoSEQ multiplex PCR, and the TCRdb table lists in-frame clones only, not all of them. The data show 90,000 to 120,000 clones, nearly 90% seen once. Notes on the study in general: Only six people who got AZD1222 tested seropositive at baseline. Females made up more of the donors, who were largely white British, and clonal diversity may have come out too low. Spike-specific TCR breadth and depth both grew after two AZD1222 doses.

Material: peripheral blood, obtained 28 days after the second AZD1222 dose. The chain couples TRBV5-4 to TRBJ1-2, with TRBD1 identical over 8 bases. The TCR originated in an adult who received the AZD1222 COVID-19 vaccine. The CDR3, as DNA: TGTGCCAGCAGCTTGGGACAGGGGAATAATGGCTACACCTTC. Protein: CASSLGQGNNGYTF.